The 9 T cell receptor beta chains reported below all come from one sample, sequenced in a study of blood T cell repertoires in COVID-19. Libraries were prepared by immunoSEQ multiplex PCR; TCRdb keeps only in-frame clonotypes and omits some of them. Among roughly 260,000 clones, about 88% were seen once, and the ten largest hold approximately 3.7%. The sequenced sample consisted of peripheral blood. These receptors came from a man in his 60s who had recovered from COVID-19.

The CDR3 DNA sequence: TGTGCCAGCAGTGGGGGACACCTCCAAGCTCAGTACTTC. Translating it yields CASSGGHLQAQYF. V gene TRBV28 combines with J gene TRBJ2-4; perhaps TRBD1 as D (6 bases). The CDR3 spans 13 residues. V gave up 5 bases and J gave up 12 bases, with 17 bases separating them. Germline-derived CDR1 and CDR2 are MDHEN and SYDVKM. Using reference TRBV28 and TRBJ2-4 for the parts outside the CDR3, the full variable domain is DVKVTQSSRYLVKRTGEKVFLECVQDMDHENMFWYRQDPGLGLRLIYFSYDVKMKEKGDIPEGYSVSREKKERFSLILESASTNQTSMYLCASSGGHLQAQYFGAGTRLSVL.

The chain combines TRBV2 with TRBJ1-5, with 7 bases identical to TRBD1. The junction had 8 bases not matched to a gene; V was cut back by 6 bases and J by 3 bases. Per germline, CDR1 SNHLY and CDR2 FYNNEI. The CDR3 is 15 residues long. CDR3 sequence: CASRRDSASNQPQHF. CDR3 in DNA: TGTGCCAGCAGAAGGGACAGCGCATCCAATCAGCCCCAGCATTTT.

The genes are TRBV6-5 and TRBJ2-7; 11 bases line up with TRBD1. With 6 bases clipped from V and 1 base from J, the junction kept 5 bases outside the gene matches. This CDR3 has 15 amino acids. Germline loops: CDR1 MNHEY, CDR2 SVGAGI. DNA of the CDR3: TGTGCCAGCAGAGGGGACAGGGGGAGGTCCTACGAGCAGTACTTC. It is translated as CASRGDRGRSYEQYF.

This clone was seen a single time. The J gene is TRBJ1-1, the V gene TRBV5-1, with D tentatively TRBD1 (6 bases). Germline-derived CDR1 and CDR2 are SGHRS and YFSETQ. Trimming removed 2 bases from V and 4 bases from J, with 18 bases in between. The CDR3 totals 16 residues. CDR3 sequence reads: CASSFGQPKSFTEAFF. CDR3 in DNA: TGCGCCAGCAGCTTTGGACAGCCAAAGTCGTTCACTGAAGCTTTCTTT.

This chain joins TRBV19 and TRBJ2-2; D unresolved. Germline lookup yields CDR1 LNHDA and CDR2 SQIVND (reference sequence). The CDR3 runs 15 residues. V lost 4 bases and J 0 bases, leaving 9 bases between the germline ends. CDR3 protein: CASSTNAANTGELFF. CDR3 nucleotide sequence: TGTGCCAGTAGTACCAATGCAGCGAACACCGGGGAGCTGTTTTTT.

The CDR3 is CASSLNPGGYTDTQYF. CDR3 nucleotide sequence: TGTGCCAGCAGCTTAAATCCGGGGGGCTACACAGATACGCAGTATTTT. This rearrangement joins TRBV7-3 to TRBJ2-3; tentative D call: TRBD2 (7 bases). Germline CDR1 and CDR2: SGHTA and FQGTGA. Trimming removed 1 base at V and 2 bases at J, with 13 bases between. This CDR3 is 16 amino acids long.

The genes are TRBV4-2 and TRBJ1-2; no clear D. Germline V gene sequence: CDR1 LGHNA, CDR2 YNFKEQ. Trimming removed 0 bases from V and 0 bases from J, with 8 bases in between. There are 15 residues in the CDR3. The CDR3 DNA is TGTGCCAGCAGCCAAGATCACGGAGCTAACTATGGCTACACCTTC. Its translation is CASSQDHGANYGYTF.

The CDR3, as DNA: TGTGCCAGCAGTGTATCAGGGGATACCCAGCATTTT. Translating gives CASSVSGDTQHF. The chain uses TRBV2 and TRBJ1-5; the D gene is possibly TRBD1 (6 bases). Germline V lookup: CDR1 SNHLY, CDR2 FYNNEI. The CDR3 spans 12 residues. V shed 4 bases and J shed 11 bases, with 12 bases lying between them. Combining the CDR3 with reference TRBV2 and TRBJ1-5 gives the whole variable domain EPEVTQTPSHQVTQMGQEVILRCVPISNHLYFYWYRQILGQKVEFLVSFYNNEISEKSEIFDDQFSVERPDGSNFTLKIRSTKLEDSAMYFCASSVSGDTQHFGDGTRLSIL.

The V call is TRBV18, the J call TRBJ1-5, with D tentatively TRBD1 (5 bases). Germline values: CDR1 KGHSH, CDR2 LQKENI. V was shortened by 3 bases and J by 8 bases, with 11 bases between the two germline ends. CDR3 length: 13 amino acids. The CDR3 DNA is TGTGCCAGCTCACCGTCGGGGGGGGAGCCCCAGCATTTT. This encodes CASSPSGGEPQHF.